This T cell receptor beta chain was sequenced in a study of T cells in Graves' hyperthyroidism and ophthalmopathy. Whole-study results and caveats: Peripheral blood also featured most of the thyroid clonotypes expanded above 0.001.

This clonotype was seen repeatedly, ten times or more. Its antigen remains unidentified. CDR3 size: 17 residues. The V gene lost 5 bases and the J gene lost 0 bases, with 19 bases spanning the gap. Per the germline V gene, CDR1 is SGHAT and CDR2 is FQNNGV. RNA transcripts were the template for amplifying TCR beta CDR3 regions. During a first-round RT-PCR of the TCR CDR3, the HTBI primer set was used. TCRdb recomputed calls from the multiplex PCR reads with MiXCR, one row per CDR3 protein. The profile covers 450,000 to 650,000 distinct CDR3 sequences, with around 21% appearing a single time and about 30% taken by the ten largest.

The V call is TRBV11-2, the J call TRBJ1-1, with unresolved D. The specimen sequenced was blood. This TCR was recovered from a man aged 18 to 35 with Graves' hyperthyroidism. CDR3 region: CASSQVTVGGLNTEAFF. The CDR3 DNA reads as TGTGCCAGCAGCCAAGTAACTGTCGGAGGGTTGAACACTGAAGCTTTCTTT.